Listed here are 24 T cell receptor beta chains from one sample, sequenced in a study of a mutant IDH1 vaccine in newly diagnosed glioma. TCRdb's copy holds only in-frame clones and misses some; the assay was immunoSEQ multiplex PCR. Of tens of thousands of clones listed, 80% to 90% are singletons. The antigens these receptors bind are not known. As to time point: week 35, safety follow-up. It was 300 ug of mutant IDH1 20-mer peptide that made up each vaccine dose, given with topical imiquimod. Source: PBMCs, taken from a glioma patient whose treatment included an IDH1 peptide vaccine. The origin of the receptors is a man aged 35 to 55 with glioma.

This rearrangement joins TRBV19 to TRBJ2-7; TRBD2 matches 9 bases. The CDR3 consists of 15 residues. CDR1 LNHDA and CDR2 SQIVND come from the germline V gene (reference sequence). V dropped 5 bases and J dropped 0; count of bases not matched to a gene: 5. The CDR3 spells CASSATSGISYEQYF. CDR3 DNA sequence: TGTGCCAGTAGTGCGACTAGCGGTATCTCCTACGAGCAGTACTTC.

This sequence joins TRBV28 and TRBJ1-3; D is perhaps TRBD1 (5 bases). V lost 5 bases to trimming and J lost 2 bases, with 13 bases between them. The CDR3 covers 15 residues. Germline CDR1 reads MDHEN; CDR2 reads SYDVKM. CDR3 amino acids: CASSAPRATGNTIYF. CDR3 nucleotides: TGTGCCAGCAGTGCACCCAGGGCCACTGGAAACACCATATATTTT.

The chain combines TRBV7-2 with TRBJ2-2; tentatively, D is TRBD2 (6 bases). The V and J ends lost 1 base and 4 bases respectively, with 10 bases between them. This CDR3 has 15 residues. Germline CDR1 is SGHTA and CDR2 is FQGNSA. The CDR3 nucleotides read TGTGCCAGCAGCTTAGACTGGAGGGCCACCGGGGAGCTGTTTTTT. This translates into CASSLDWRATGELFF.

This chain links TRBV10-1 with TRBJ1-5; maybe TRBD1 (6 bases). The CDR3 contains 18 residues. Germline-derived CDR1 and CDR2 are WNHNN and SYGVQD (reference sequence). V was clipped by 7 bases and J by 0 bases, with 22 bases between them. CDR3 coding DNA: TGCGCCAGCACCTTGGACAACACCGGGGGGCATAGCAATCAGCCCCAGCATTTT. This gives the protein CASTLDNTGGHSNQPQHF.

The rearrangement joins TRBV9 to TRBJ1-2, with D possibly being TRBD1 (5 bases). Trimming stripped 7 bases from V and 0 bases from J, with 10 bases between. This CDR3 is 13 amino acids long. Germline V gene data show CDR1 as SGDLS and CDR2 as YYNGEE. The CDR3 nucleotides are TGTGCCAGCGTCGACAGTTCTAACTATGGCTACACCTTC. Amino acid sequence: CASVDSSNYGYTF.

CDR3 nucleotide sequence: TGTGCCAGTAGTATAGAACAGCCCAATCAGCCCCAGCATTTT. This encodes CASSIEQPNQPQHF. The chain joins TRBV19 to TRBJ1-5; D unresolved. The CDR3 loop spans 14 amino acids. The V gene lost 0 bases and the J gene lost 3 bases, with 6 bases spanning the gap. From germline, CDR1 is LNHDA and CDR2 SQIVND (reference sequence).

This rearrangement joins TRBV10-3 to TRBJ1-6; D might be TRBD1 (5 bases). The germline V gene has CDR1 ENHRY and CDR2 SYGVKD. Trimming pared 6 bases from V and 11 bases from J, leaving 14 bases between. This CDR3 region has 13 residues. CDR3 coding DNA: TGTGCCATCAGATCGGACACGGGGCCACCCCTCCACTTT. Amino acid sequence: CAIRSDTGPPLHF.

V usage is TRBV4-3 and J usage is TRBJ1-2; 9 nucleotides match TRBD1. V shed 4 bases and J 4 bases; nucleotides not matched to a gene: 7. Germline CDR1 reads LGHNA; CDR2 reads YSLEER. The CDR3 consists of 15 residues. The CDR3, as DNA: TGCGCCAGCAGCCCACGGACAGGGGACCTCTATGGCTACACCTTC. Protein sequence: CASSPRTGDLYGYTF.

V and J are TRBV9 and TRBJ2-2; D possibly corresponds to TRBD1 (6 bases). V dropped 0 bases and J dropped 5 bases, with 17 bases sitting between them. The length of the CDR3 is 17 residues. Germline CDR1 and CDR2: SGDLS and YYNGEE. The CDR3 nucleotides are TGTGCCAGCAGCGTAGGGCTGCAGACAGGTAGAACCGGGGAGCTGTTTTTT. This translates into CASSVGLQTGRTGELFF. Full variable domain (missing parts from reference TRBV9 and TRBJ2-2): DSGVTQTPKHLITATGQRVTLRCSPRSGDLSVYWYQQSLDQGLQFLIQYYNGEERAKGNILERFSAQQFPDLHSELNLSSLELGDSALYFCASSVGLQTGRTGELFFGEGSRLTVL.

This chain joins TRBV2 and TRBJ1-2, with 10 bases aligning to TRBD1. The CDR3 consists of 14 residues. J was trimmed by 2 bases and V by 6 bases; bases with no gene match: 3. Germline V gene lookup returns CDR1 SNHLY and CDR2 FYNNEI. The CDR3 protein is CASSADRGNYGYTF. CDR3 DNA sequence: TGTGCCAGCAGCGCGGACAGGGGGAACTATGGCTACACCTTC.

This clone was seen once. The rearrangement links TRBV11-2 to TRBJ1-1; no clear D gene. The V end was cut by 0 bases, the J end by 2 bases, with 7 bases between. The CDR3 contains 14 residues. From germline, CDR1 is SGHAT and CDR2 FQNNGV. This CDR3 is CASSLERGNTEAFF. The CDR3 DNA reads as TGTGCCAGCAGCTTAGAACGAGGCAACACTGAAGCTTTCTTT.

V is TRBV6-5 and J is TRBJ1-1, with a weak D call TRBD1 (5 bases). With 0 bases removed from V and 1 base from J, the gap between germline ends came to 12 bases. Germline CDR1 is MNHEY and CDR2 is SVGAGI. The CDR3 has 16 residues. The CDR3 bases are TGTGCCAGCAGTTACTCGAAGGGGCAGAAGAACACTGAAGCTTTCTTT. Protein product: CASSYSKGQKNTEAFF.

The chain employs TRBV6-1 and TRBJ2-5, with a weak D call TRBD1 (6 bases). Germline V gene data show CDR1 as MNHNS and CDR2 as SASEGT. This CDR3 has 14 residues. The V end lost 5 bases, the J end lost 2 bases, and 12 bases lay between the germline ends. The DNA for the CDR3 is TGTGCCAGCAGTCTCTCCGGGACACAAGAGACCCAGTACTTC. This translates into CASSLSGTQETQYF.

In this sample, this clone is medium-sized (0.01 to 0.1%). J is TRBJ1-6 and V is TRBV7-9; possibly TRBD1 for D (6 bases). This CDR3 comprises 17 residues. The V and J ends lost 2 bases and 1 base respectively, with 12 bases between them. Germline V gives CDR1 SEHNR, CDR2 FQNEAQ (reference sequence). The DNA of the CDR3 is TGTGCCAGCAGCTTAAAAGGGGGACGATCCTATAATTCACCCCTCCACTTT. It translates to CASSLKGGRSYNSPLHF.

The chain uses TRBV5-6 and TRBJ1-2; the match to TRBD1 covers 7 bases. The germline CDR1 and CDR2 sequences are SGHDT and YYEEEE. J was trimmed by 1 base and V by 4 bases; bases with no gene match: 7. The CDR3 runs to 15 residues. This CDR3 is CASSETGKSNYGYTF. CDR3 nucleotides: TGTGCCAGCAGCGAGACAGGGAAGAGTAACTATGGCTACACCTTC.

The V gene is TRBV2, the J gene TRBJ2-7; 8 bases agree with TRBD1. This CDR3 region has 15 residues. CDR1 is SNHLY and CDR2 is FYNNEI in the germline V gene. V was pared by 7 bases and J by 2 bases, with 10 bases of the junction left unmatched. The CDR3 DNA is TGTGCCAGCACCCCCCCCGGGACAGGAACCTACGAGCAGTACTTC. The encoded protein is CASTPPGTGTYEQYF.

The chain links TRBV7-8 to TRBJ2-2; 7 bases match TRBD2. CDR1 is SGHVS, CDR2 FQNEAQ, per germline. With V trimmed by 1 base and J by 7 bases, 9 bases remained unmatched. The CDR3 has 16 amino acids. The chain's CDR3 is CASSLGLRELSGELFF. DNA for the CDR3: TGTGCCAGCAGCTTAGGGTTGCGGGAGTTAAGCGGGGAGCTGTTTTTT. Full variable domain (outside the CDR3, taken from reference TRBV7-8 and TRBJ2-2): GAGVSQSPRYKVAKRGQDVALRCDPISGHVSLFWYQQALGQGPEFLTYFQNEAQLDKSGLPSDRFFAERPEGSVSTLKIQRTQQEDSAVYLCASSLGLRELSGELFFGEGSRLTVL.

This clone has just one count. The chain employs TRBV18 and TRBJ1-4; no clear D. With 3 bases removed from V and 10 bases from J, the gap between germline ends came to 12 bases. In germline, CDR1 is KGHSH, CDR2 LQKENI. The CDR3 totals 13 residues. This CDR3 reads CASSPGPDGKLFF. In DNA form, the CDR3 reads TGTGCCAGCTCACCGGGTCCCGACGGAAAACTGTTTTTT.

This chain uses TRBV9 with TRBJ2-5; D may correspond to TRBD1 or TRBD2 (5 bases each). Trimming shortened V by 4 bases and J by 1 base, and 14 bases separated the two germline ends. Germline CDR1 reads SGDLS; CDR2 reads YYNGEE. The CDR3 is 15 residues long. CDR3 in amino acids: CASSSWDRLQETQYF. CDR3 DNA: TGTGCCAGCAGCTCCTGGGACCGCCTCCAAGAGACCCAGTACTTC.

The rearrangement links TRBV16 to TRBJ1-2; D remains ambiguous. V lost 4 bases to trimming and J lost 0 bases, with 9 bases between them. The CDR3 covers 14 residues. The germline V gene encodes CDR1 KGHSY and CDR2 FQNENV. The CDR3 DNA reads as TGTGCCAGCAGCCTCATTCACCCTAACTATGGCTACACCTTC. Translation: CASSLIHPNYGYTF.

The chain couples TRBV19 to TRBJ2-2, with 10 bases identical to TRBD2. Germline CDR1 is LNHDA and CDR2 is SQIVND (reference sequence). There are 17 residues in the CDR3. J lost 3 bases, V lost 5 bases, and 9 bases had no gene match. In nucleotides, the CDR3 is TGTGCCAGTAGTCCGGCAGCGGGGGGGCCCGACACCGGGGAGCTGTTTTTT. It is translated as CASSPAAGGPDTGELFF.

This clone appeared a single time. CDR3 in DNA: TGTGCCAGCTCACCACCGTGGGCTAGCGGAGTATACAATGAGCAGTTCTTC. Translated, it gives CASSPPWASGVYNEQFF. This chain connects TRBV18 to TRBJ2-1; 7 positions match TRBD2. CDR3 length equals 17 residues. CDR1 is KGHSH, CDR2 LQKENI, per germline. Trimming removed 0 bases from V and 4 bases from J; junction bases left unmatched: 9.

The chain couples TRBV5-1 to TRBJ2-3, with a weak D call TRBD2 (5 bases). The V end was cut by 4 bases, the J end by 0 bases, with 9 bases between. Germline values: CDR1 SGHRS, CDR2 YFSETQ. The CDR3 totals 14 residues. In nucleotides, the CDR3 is TGCGCCAGCAGCACCGGGAAGAGCACAGATACGCAGTATTTT. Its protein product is CASSTGKSTDTQYF.

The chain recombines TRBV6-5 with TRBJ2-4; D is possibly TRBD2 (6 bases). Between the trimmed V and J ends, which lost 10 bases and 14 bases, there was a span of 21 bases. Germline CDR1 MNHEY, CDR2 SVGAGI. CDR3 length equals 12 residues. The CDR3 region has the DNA TGTGCCACCCGAGAGTTGGGCAGGGAGGAGTACTTC. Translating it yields CATRELGREEYF.